These T cell receptor beta chains were read from a single sample in a study of T-cell reconstitution after alpha-beta-depleted transplantation in children. TCRdb recomputed calls from the PCR reads with MiXCR, one row per CDR3 protein. The profile covers a few hundred thousand distinct CDR3 sequences, with 27% appearing a single time and 35% to 40% taken by the ten largest. Source: PBMCs, taken before TCRalphabeta/CD19-depleted stem cell transplant. These receptor sequences come from a boy under three years old with Wiskott-Aldrich syndrome, due to receive a stem cell transplant. The CDR3 runs from the conserved cysteine through the conserved F or W. D genes are given only for firm matches. Only part of the rows carry a size: once, few, many, or a class if the clone is expanded.

>TRBV29-1|-|-|TRBJ1-1
TGCAGCGCCTCAGGCACTGAAGCTTTCTTT
CSASGTEAFF
>TRBV5-1|-|few|TRBJ2-2
TGCGCCAGCAGCCCAAGGACAAGGATTATCACCGGGGAGCTGTTTTTT
CASSPRTRIITGELFF
>TRBV11-2|TRBD2|-|TRBJ2-1
TGTGCCAGCAGCCCGATGGGCGGGCTAGCGGGATTTCATGAGCAGTTCTTC
CASSPMGGLAGFHEQFF
>TRBV5-6|TRBD1|-|TRBJ2-7
TGTGCCAGCAGCGGAGGACAGGGAATGGGATACGAGCAGTACTTC
CASSGGQGMGYEQYF
>TRBV18|-|-|TRBJ2-4
TGTGCCAGCTCACCATTAACCAAAAACATTCAGTACTTC
CASSPLTKNIQYF
>TRBV28|-|-|TRBJ2-7
TGTGCCACCCTAGGGGACGCGAGCGGAGGCTACGAGCAGTACTTC
CATLGDASGGYEQYF
>TRBV20-1|-|-|TRBJ1-5
TGCAGTGCTAAAGTCATCCATGACCAGCCCCAGCATTTT
CSAKVIHDQPQHF
>TRBV20-1|-|-|TRBJ2-7
TGCAGTGCTAGAGATGGGCACACCCCCTACGAGCAGTACTTC
CSARDGHTPYEQYF
>TRBV18|-|-|TRBJ1-1
TGTGCCAGCTCACCGAGAGGGCTCGTGAACACTGAAGCTTTCTTT
CASSPRGLVNTEAFF
>TRBV28|-|few|TRBJ1-2
TGTGCCAGCAGTTTATCGGTTTTCGGCTACACCTTC
CASSLSVFGYTF
>TRBV15|-|few|TRBJ2-6
TGTGCCACCAGCAGAGTACCAGATCTACCTTCTGGGGCCAACGTCCTGACTTTC
CATSRVPDLPSGANVLTF
>TRBV5-1|-|many|TRBJ2-7
TGCGCCAGCAGCTTGTCAACAGGAAGCTCCTACGAGCAGTACTTC
CASSLSTGSSYEQYF
>TRBV5-1|TRBD1|-|TRBJ2-1
TGCGCCAGCAGCCAGACAGGGGTTGGAAATGAGCAGTTCTTC
CASSQTGVGNEQFF
>TRBV13|TRBD2|few|TRBJ2-5
TGTGCCAGCAGCATTCTAGCGGGAGAGGGGGCGACCCAGTACTTC
CASSILAGEGATQYF
>TRBV28|TRBD2|-|TRBJ2-1
TGTGCCAGCAGCAGCGGGGATTACAATGAGCAGTTCTTC
CASSSGDYNEQFF
>TRBV29-1|-|-|TRBJ2-7
TGCAGCGTTGAAGGGAGTGGACTGTCATCCTACGAGCAGTACTTC
CSVEGSGLSSYEQYF